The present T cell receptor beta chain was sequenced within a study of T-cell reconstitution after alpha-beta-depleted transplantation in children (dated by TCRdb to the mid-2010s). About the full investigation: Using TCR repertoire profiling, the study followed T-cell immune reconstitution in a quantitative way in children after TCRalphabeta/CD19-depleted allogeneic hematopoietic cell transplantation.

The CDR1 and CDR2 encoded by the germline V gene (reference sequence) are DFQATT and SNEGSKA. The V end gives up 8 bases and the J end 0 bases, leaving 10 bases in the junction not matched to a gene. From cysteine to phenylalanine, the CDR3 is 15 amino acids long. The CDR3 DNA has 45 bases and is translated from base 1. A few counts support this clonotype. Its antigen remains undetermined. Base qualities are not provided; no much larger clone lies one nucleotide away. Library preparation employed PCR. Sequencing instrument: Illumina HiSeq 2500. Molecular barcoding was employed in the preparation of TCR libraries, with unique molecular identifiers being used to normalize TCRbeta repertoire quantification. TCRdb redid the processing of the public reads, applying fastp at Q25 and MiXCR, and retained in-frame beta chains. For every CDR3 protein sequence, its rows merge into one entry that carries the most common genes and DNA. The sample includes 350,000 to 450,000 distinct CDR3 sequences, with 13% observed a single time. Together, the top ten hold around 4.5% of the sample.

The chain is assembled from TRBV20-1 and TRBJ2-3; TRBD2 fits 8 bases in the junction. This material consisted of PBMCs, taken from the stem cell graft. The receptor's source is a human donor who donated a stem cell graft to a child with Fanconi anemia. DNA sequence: TGCAGTCAGGGTTGGCGGGGGGAAAGCACAGATACGCAGTATTTT. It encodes CSQGWRGESTDTQYF.